This TCR beta chain derives from a study of blood T cell repertoires in COVID-19. A single count supports this clone. Method: immunoSEQ multiplex PCR; TCRdb's copy keeps in-frame clones and lacks some. The sample holds 50,000 or so clones; less than 90% are singletons and the top ten take over 2%. Sample: peripheral blood. The receptor was derived from a man aged 50-59 years with acute or convalescent COVID-19.

CDR3 in DNA: TGTGCCAGCAGCCGTAATACAGGGGGTAGCTCCTACGAGCAGTACTTC. This codes for CASSRNTGGSSYEQYF. The chain links TRBV14 to TRBJ2-7; 8 bases are shared with TRBD1. V lost 4 bases, J lost 0 bases, and 8 bases stayed unmatched. Germline V lookup: CDR1 SGHDN, CDR2 FVKESK. The CDR3 runs to 16 residues.